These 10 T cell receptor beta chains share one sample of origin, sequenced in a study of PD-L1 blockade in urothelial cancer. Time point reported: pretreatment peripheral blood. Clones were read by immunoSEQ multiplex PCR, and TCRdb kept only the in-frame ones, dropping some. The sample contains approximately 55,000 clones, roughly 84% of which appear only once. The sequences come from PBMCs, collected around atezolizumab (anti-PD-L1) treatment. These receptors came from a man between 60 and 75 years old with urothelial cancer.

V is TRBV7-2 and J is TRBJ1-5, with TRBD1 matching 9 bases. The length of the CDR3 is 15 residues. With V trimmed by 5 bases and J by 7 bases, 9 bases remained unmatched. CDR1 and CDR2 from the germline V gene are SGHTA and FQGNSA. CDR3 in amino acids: CASSRDRVVGQPQHF. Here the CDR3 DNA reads TGTGCCAGCAGCCGGGACAGGGTAGTCGGGCAGCCCCAGCATTTT.

The CDR3 loop reads CAITGTGNTGELFF. CDR3 nucleotide sequence: TGTGCCATTACCGGGACAGGGAACACCGGGGAGCTGTTTTTT. The chain is built from TRBV10-3 and TRBJ2-2; 8 positions match TRBD1. Per germline, CDR1 ENHRY and CDR2 SYGVKD. The CDR3 spans 14 residues. J lost 1 base, V lost 9 bases, and 4 bases had no gene match.

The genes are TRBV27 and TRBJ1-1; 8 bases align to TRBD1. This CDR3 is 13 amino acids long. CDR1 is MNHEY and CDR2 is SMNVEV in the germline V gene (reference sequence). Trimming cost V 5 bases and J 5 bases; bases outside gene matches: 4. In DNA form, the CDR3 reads TGTGCCAGCAGTACCTACAGGGGGACTGAAGCTTTCTTT. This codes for CASSTYRGTEAFF.

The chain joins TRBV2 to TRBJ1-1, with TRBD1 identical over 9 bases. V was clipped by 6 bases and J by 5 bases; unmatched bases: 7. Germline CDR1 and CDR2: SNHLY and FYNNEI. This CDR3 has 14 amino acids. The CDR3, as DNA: TGTGCCAGCAGACCGGGACAGGGTGGTACTGAAGCTTTCTTT. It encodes CASRPGQGGTEAFF.

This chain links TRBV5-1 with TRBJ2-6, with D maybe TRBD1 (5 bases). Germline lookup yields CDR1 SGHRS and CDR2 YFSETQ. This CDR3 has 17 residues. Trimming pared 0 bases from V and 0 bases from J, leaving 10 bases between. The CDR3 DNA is TGCGCCAGCAGCTTGGAGCCCGACAGCTCTGGGGCCAACGTCCTGACTTTC. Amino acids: CASSLEPDSSGANVLTF. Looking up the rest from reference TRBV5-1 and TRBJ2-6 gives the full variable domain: KAGVTQTPRYLIKTRGQQVTLSCSPISGHRSVSWYQQTPGQGLQFLFEYFSETQRNKGNFPGRFSGRQFSNSRSEMNVSTLELGDSALYLCASSLEPDSSGANVLTFGAGSRLTVL.

CDR3 in amino acids: CASSVATGGMYEQFF. The CDR3 nucleotides read TGTGCCAGCAGCGTAGCGACAGGGGGCATGTATGAGCAGTTCTTC. J is TRBJ2-1 and V is TRBV9, with 10 bases identical to TRBD1. Germline V gene sequence: CDR1 SGDLS, CDR2 YYNGEE. V shed 0 bases, J shed 8 bases, and the junction held 5 bases outside the gene matches. This CDR3 is 15 amino acids long.

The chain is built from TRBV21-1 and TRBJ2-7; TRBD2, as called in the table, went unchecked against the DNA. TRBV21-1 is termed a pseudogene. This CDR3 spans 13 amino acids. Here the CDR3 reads CASSKVARGEQYF. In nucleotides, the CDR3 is TGTGCCAGCAGCAAAGTGGCGCGGGGCGAGCAGTACTTC.

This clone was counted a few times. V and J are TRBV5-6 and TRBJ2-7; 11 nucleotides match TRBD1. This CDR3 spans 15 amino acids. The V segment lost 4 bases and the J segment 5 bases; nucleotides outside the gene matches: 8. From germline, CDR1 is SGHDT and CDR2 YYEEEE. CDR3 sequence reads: CASSPTGTGGNEQYF. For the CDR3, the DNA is TGTGCCAGCAGCCCTACCGGGACAGGGGGTAACGAGCAGTACTTC.

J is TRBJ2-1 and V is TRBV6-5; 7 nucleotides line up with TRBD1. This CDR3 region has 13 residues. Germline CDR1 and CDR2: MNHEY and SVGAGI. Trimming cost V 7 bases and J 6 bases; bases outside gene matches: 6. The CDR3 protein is CASMTPGGNEQFF. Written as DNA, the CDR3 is TGTGCCAGCATGACACCAGGGGGCAATGAGCAGTTCTTC.

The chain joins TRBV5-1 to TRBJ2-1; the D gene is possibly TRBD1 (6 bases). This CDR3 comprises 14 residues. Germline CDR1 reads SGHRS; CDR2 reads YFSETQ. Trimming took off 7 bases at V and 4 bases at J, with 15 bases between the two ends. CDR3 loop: CASRDQGQYNEQFF. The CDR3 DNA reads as TGCGCCAGCCGTGATCAGGGGCAATACAATGAGCAGTTCTTC.